The sequence of this T cell receptor beta chain was determined in a study of blood T cell repertoires in COVID-19. Data came from immunoSEQ multiplex PCR; TCRdb stores just in-frame clones and leaves some out. Of some 100,000 clones listed, about 74% were seen once; the top ten hold over 3.5%. The origin of this receptor is a man between 70 and 80 years old with COVID-19, enrolled during active disease. Source material: peripheral blood.

The CDR3 protein is CASSLFVGQGQGQPQHF. The CDR3 region has the DNA TGTGCCAGCAGCTTGTTTGTCGGACAGGGACAAGGTCAGCCCCAGCATTTT. This chain links TRBV7-8 with TRBJ1-5, with TRBD1 matching over 8 bases. This CDR3 is 17 amino acids long. The junction had 13 bases not matched to a gene; V was cut back by 3 bases and J by 6 bases. Germline values: CDR1 SGHVS, CDR2 FQNEAQ. Variable domain in full (rest from reference TRBV7-8 and TRBJ1-5): GAGVSQSPRYKVAKRGQDVALRCDPISGHVSLFWYQQALGQGPEFLTYFQNEAQLDKSGLPSDRFFAERPEGSVSTLKIQRTQQEDSAVYLCASSLFVGQGQGQPQHFGDGTRLSIL.